This TCR beta chain was sequenced during a study of CD8 T cells in ankylosing spondylitis. Study-wide points: Eight highly homologous variants formed a TCR beta motif that appeared characteristic of ankylosing spondylitis blood. Disease-linked clones, CD8+, were relatively rare in peripheral blood. In reactive arthritis synovial fluid and blood, some motif variants had been reported before. According to the report, clones linked to the disease were significantly enriched in matched synovial fluid samples taken from ankylosing spondylitis patients.

The V and J ends lost 2 bases and 3 bases respectively, with 23 bases between them. This CDR3 contains 19 residues. Germline assignment: CDR1 ENHRY and CDR2 SYGVKD. Quantitative 5'-RACE was performed with molecular barcodes, and it yielded the TCR beta libraries. TCRdb recomputed calls from the 5' RACE reads with MiXCR, one row per CDR3 protein. The sample lists approximately 300,000 distinct CDR3 sequences, under 8.5% seen once, with about 14% in the top ten. Note on this clonotype: Its antigen is still unknown.

The receptor was derived from a male donor with ankylosing spondylitis. The chain has TRBV10-3 and TRBJ2-1, with unresolved D. Sequencing input: blood, either unsorted or a sorted T cell fraction (not recorded which). CDR3 sequence: CAISEADSEGRYVYNEQFF. The DNA for the CDR3 is TGTGCCATCAGTGAGGCGGATTCCGAAGGGCGGTACGTCTACAATGAGCAGTTCTTC.